The rows below give T cell receptor beta chains drawn from one sample of a study of blood T cells in healthy people across ages. TCRdb passed the 5' RACE reads through MiXCR, listing each CDR3 protein once. The data show more than 800,000 distinct CDR3 sequences, with 40% to 50% seen just once and 15% to 20% held by the top ten. Sequenced material: blood. Every receptor here comes from a woman in her sixties or seventies in good health. CDR3s include the opening cysteine and the closing phenylalanine or tryptophan. Each record gives: J gene, D gene, clone size, V gene, CDR3 DNA, CDR3 protein. D genes are given only for firm matches. For some rows the clone size is stated as once, few or many, or as a class when expanded; others skip it.

>TRBJ2-7|NA|NA|TRBV20-1
TGCAGTGCGAAAACAGGATACCACGAGCAGTACTTC
CSAKTGYHEQYF
>TRBJ2-1|TRBD2|many|TRBV27
TGTGCCAGCCGATTAGCGGGAGTGCAGTACAATGAGCAGTTCTTC
CASRLAGVQYNEQFF
>TRBJ2-4|NA|NA|TRBV27
TGTGCCAGCAGTTTATTTAAGGGATCACACCGAAAAAACATTCAGTACTTC
CASSLFKGSHRKNIQYF
>TRBJ2-7|TRBD2|few|TRBV9
TGTGCCAGCAGCGTCGGGGGACTAGCGGGAGGAATTCCCCTCTACTACGAGCAGTACTTC
CASSVGGLAGGIPLYYEQYF
>TRBJ2-1|NA|NA|TRBV3-1
TGTGCCAGCAGCCAATCCATAAGTCGCGGTAACAATGAGCAGTTCTTC
CASSQSISRGNNEQFF
>TRBJ2-5|NA|NA|TRBV29-1
TGCAGCGTTGTGGGTCCCCGGGACGAGACATCTGGGGACAATGAGCAGTACTTC
CSVVGPRDETSGDNEQYF
>TRBJ1-2|TRBD1|NA|TRBV28
TGTGCCAGCCTAGGGGACAGGACCTATGGCTACACCTTC
CASLGDRTYGYTF
>TRBJ2-6|NA|many|TRBV4-2
TGTGCCAGCAGCCCTACACTCTCTGGGGCCAACGTCCTGACTTTC
CASSPTLSGANVLTF
>TRBJ2-3|NA|NA|TRBV7-8
TGTGCCAGCAGGCCCCGGGGGGCGGTGAGCACAGATACGCTGTATTTT
CASRPRGAVSTDTLYF
>TRBJ2-7|NA|few|TRBV7-2
TGTGCCAGCAGCCTTAGCGGTTGGAGCTCCTACGAGCAGTACTTC
CASSLSGWSSYEQYF
>TRBJ2-1|NA|few|TRBV6-1
TGTGCCAGCAGTGGGAAAAAGGGCGGGAACTACAATGAGCAGTTCTTC
CASSGKKGGNYNEQFF
>TRBJ1-2|NA|NA|TRBV25-1
TGTGCCAGCAGTGGTGGTGGCAGCTTCACTGGCTACACCTTC
CASSGGGSFTGYTF
>TRBJ2-5|NA|NA|TRBV27
TGTGCCAGCAGTTTAGGACTAAAGGCAAATGAGCAGTACTTC
CASSLGLKANEQYF
>TRBJ2-3|TRBD1|NA|TRBV29-1
TGCAGCGGTACAGGGGACACAGATACGCAGTATTTT
CSGTGDTDTQYF
>TRBJ1-1|NA|NA|TRBV6-5
TGTGCCGGCTTAAAACCGGGGGGGGAAGCTTTCTTT
CAGLKPGGEAFF
>TRBJ1-1|NA|NA|TRBV7-2
TGTGCCAGCGGGAGGCGAGGGGCTGAAGCTTTCTTT
CASGRRGAEAFF
>TRBJ1-5|TRBD1|few|TRBV6-1
TGTGCCAGCAGTGCGCCCTCGACAGGGGCCTTGCCCCAGCATTTT
CASSAPSTGALPQHF
>TRBJ2-7|NA|few|TRBV27
TGTGCCAGCAGTTCCGCCCTCGGCGAGCAGTACTTC
CASSSALGEQYF
>TRBJ2-5|NA|NA|TRBV21-1
TGTGCCAGCACCCGTTCCCACTGGGGCAGAAAAGAGACCCAGTACTTC
CASTRSHWGRKETQYF
>TRBJ2-3|TRBD2|NA|TRBV12-3/TRBV12-4
TGTGCCAGCAGTTCACTAGCGGGAGATGCAGATACGCAGTATTTT
CASSSLAGDADTQYF
>TRBJ2-3|NA|few|TRBV12-3/TRBV12-4
TGTGCCAGCAGTGCAGGGGTAACAGATACGCAGTATTTT
CASSAGVTDTQYF
>TRBJ2-5|NA|NA|TRBV3-1
TGTGTCAGCAGCCAAGCGGACGGCGCGTTGTACTTC
CVSSQADGALYF
>TRBJ2-7|NA|few|TRBV20-1
TGCAGTGCTAGCCATTACAGGGACTCCTACGAGCAGTACTTC
CSASHYRDSYEQYF
>TRBJ2-1|NA|few|TRBV29-1
TGCAGCGTCGCTCCGGTGACTAGTGTGCGGGCGGGTGAGCAGTTCTTC
CSVAPVTSVRAGEQFF
>TRBJ2-3|TRBD2|few|TRBV12-3/TRBV12-4
TGTGCCAGCAGTTTTGATAGCGGGAGTGATACGCAGTATTTT
CASSFDSGSDTQYF
>TRBJ2-4|NA|NA|TRBV6-1
TGTGCCAGCAGTGACTCCCTGACCGGCATTCAGTACTTC
CASSDSLTGIQYF
>TRBJ2-7|TRBD2|NA|TRBV27
TGTGCCAGCAGTTTAAGGGGTCTAGCGGGAAGCCGCGAGCAGTACTTC
CASSLRGLAGSREQYF
>TRBJ1-1|TRBD1|NA|TRBV10-3
TGTGCCATCAGTGAGTCAGGGGGCCAAGGGGGGAACACTGAAGCTTTCTTT
CAISESGGQGGNTEAFF
>TRBJ2-5|NA|NA|TRBV12-3/TRBV12-4
TGTGCCAGCAGTTTAAAAGCCACAGAGACCCAGTACTTC
CASSLKATETQYF
>TRBJ2-6|TRBD1|NA|TRBV12-3/TRBV12-4
TGTGCCAGCAGTCGACAGGGGCTAGGCGGGGCCAACGTCCTGACTTTC
CASSRQGLGGANVLTF
>TRBJ2-1|NA|once|TRBV3-1
TGTGCCAGCAGCCAAGATCCCAGCGGCAATGAGCAGTTCTTC
CASSQDPSGNEQFF
>TRBJ2-4|NA|few|TRBV2
TGTGCCAGCAGTCTCGGGGAGCTCCTACGTCACATTCAGTACTTC
CASSLGELLRHIQYF
>TRBJ1-6|TRBD1|NA|TRBV27
TGTGCCAGCAGTTTAAGCCGGGGACAGGGGGAGTATAATTCACCCCTCCACTTT
CASSLSRGQGEYNSPLHF
>TRBJ2-5|NA|NA|TRBV7-2
TGTGCCAGCAGCCCGGACAGAGCCCTCCACGAGACCCAGTACTTC
CASSPDRALHETQYF
>TRBJ2-3|TRBD1|NA|TRBV7-6
TGTGCCAGCAGCTTCGGACAGGACGGCACAGATACGCAGTATTTT
CASSFGQDGTDTQYF
>TRBJ2-3|NA|NA|TRBV27
TGTGCCAGCAGTTTTTATGGGGGCGCAGATACGCAGTATTTT
CASSFYGGADTQYF
>TRBJ1-1|NA|NA|TRBV12-3/TRBV12-4
TGTGCCAGCAGTTCCACCGGAGGGCAGACGAACACTGAAGCTTTCTTT
CASSSTGGQTNTEAFF
>TRBJ2-1|TRBD2|NA|TRBV6-6
TGTGCCAGCAGTGCACTAGCGGGGGGGCCGGGTGAGCAGTTCTTC
CASSALAGGPGEQFF
>TRBJ1-1|TRBD1|NA|TRBV7-8
TGTGCCAGCAGTTCTTTCCTCCGGGACAGGGTAATATGGAGGGGCACTGAAGCTTTCTTT
CASSSFLRDRVIWRGTEAFF
>TRBJ2-1|NA|NA|TRBV5-1
TGCGCCAGCAGCTTCAGCGGAGCATACAATGAGCAGTTCTTC
CASSFSGAYNEQFF
>TRBJ2-5|TRBD2|NA|TRBV6-5
TGTGCCAGCAGTCAACCAACCGGGACTAGGCGAGAGACCCAGTACTTC
CASSQPTGTRRETQYF